These 15 T cell receptor beta chains were all obtained from the same sample, sequenced in a study of cytomegalovirus exposure and HLA in healthy donors. The PCR made use of 60 Vbeta and 13 Jbeta primers. TCRdb's copy holds only in-frame clones and misses some; the assay was immunoSEQ multiplex PCR. The table has tens of thousands of clones, approximately 71% seen once. Sequencing was done on a sample of PBMCs. These receptor sequences come from a man aged 35 to 55 in good health and CMV-seronegative.

This clone was counted a few times. V and J are TRBV7-9 and TRBJ1-5; 7 nucleotides match TRBD1. There are 14 residues in the CDR3. Looked up from germline, CDR1 is SEHNR and CDR2 is FQNEAQ (reference sequence). The V and J ends lost 4 bases and 5 bases, in that order; junction bases with no gene match: 5. CDR3 region: CASSSDRADQPQHF. The DNA of the CDR3 is TGTGCCAGCAGCTCTGACAGGGCGGATCAGCCCCAGCATTTT.

The chain combines TRBV5-8 with TRBJ1-3; 11 bases match TRBD1. CDR3 size: 16 residues. Trimming took 7 bases from V and 4 from J; bases not matched to a gene: 10. Looked up from germline, CDR1 is SGHTS and CDR2 is YDEGEE. DNA of the CDR3: TGTGCCAGCCCACCCCCGGGACAGGGGGACGGAAACACCATATATTTT. As protein: CASPPPGQGDGNTIYF.

J is TRBJ2-1 and V is TRBV11-3; 9 positions match TRBD1. This CDR3 is built from 15 residues. Germline CDR1 reads SGHNT; CDR2 reads YENEEA. Trimming cost V 6 bases and J 2 bases; bases outside gene matches: 5. CDR3 in amino acids: CASSLDRGTYNEQFF. CDR3 coding DNA: TGTGCCAGCAGTCTGGACAGGGGTACCTACAATGAGCAGTTCTTC.

The rearrangement joins TRBV5-6 to TRBJ2-1, with D possibly matching TRBD1 (6 bases). From germline, CDR1 is SGHDT and CDR2 YYEEEE. CDR3 length: 15 amino acids. Trimming removed 2 bases from V and 7 bases from J, with 16 bases in between. The CDR3 sequence: CASSFRDNLRNEQFF. The DNA of the CDR3 is TGTGCCAGCAGCTTCCGGGACAACCTGAGGAATGAGCAGTTCTTC.

The chain combines TRBV7-8 with TRBJ1-3, with D maybe TRBD1 (6 bases). This CDR3 is built from 15 residues. Germline V gives CDR1 SGHVS, CDR2 FQNEAQ. The V and J ends lost 3 bases and 0 bases respectively, with 9 bases between them. As DNA, the CDR3 is TGTGCCAGCAGCTTCGGACAGCCCTCTGGAAACACCATATATTTT. It specifies CASSFGQPSGNTIYF.

The V call is TRBV6-1, the J call TRBJ1-5; D is uncertain. The CDR3 extends over 15 amino acids. Deletions cut 8 bases from V and 3 bases from J, with 17 bases between. Germline-derived CDR1 and CDR2 are MNHNS and SASEGT. The CDR3 DNA reads as TGTGCCAGCGCCGTTCTGGAGGGCGTCAATCAGCCCCAGCATTTT. Translating it yields CASAVLEGVNQPQHF.

The J gene is TRBJ2-1, the V gene TRBV4-1; 9 positions match TRBD2. The V segment lost 7 bases and the J segment 1 base; nucleotides outside the gene matches: 8. This CDR3 is built from 16 residues. From germline, CDR1 is MGHRA and CDR2 YSYEKL. CDR3 protein: CASTRVLAGSYNEQFF. The CDR3 coding sequence is TGCGCCAGCACCCGAGTACTAGCGGGTTCCTACAATGAGCAGTTCTTC.

The chain couples TRBV28 to TRBJ2-1; maybe TRBD1 (6 bases). The CDR3 consists of 15 residues. CDR1 and CDR2 from the germline V gene are MDHEN and SYDVKM. V was clipped by 4 bases and J by 2 bases, with 12 bases between them. As DNA, the CDR3 is TGTGCCAGCAGTTCTCCTGAGGGGGCCTACAATGAGCAGTTCTTC. This sequence encodes CASSSPEGAYNEQFF.

This rearrangement joins TRBV28 to TRBJ1-3; TRBD1 is a possible D gene (6 bases). From germline, CDR1 is MDHEN and CDR2 SYDVKM. This CDR3 spans 16 amino acids. The germline V and J ends were trimmed by 2 bases and 2 bases, with 13 bases remaining between them. The CDR3 spells CASSLPGTQTGNTIYF. DNA for the CDR3: TGTGCCAGCAGTTTACCTGGGACACAAACTGGAAACACCATATATTTT. Using reference TRBV28 and TRBJ1-3 for the parts outside the CDR3, the full variable domain is DVKVTQSSRYLVKRTGEKVFLECVQDMDHENMFWYRQDPGLGLRLIYFSYDVKMKEKGDIPEGYSVSREKKERFSLILESASTNQTSMYLCASSLPGTQTGNTIYFGEGSWLTVV.

This chain uses TRBV7-9 with TRBJ1-2; D is undetermined. Germline loops: CDR1 SEHNR, CDR2 FQNEAQ (reference sequence). The CDR3 sequence is 12 residues long. V lost 8 bases and J 4 bases, leaving 11 bases between the germline ends. This chain's CDR3 is CASGIDTYGYTF. Here the CDR3 DNA reads TGTGCCAGCGGCATCGATACCTATGGCTACACCTTC. Drawing the rest from reference TRBV7-9 and TRBJ1-2, the complete variable domain is DTGVSQNPRHKITKRGQNVTFRCDPISEHNRLYWYRQTLGQGPEFLTYFQNEAQLEKSRLLSDRFSAERPKGSFSTLEIQRTEQGDSAMYLCASGIDTYGYTFGSGTRLTVV.

The chain has TRBV10-3 and TRBJ1-1, with TRBD1 matching 8 bases. Per germline, CDR1 ENHRY and CDR2 SYGVKD. The CDR3 loop spans 14 amino acids. The trim removed 4 bases at V and 0 bases at J, leaving 1 base unmatched. The CDR3 spells CAISGQGMNTEAFF. The CDR3 DNA sequence: TGTGCCATCAGTGGACAGGGGATGAACACTGAAGCTTTCTTT.

The rearrangement uses TRBV9 and TRBJ2-5; 8 nucleotides agree with TRBD2. The CDR3 runs to 14 residues. CDR1 SGDLS and CDR2 YYNGEE come from the germline V gene. The CDR3 here is CDAHSGNNQETQYF. The CDR3 nucleotides read TGTGATGCACATAGCGGGAACAACCAAGAGACCCAGTACTTC.

In its sample, this clone was seen once. The sample holds other DNA sequences that translate to the same CDR3. CDR3 bases: TGTGCCAGCAGCTTAGGCGACAGGGGATACGAGCAGTACTTC. This sequence encodes CASSLGDRGYEQYF. This chain uses TRBV7-8 with TRBJ2-7, with TRBD1 matching 8 bases. The CDR3 length is 14 residues. Looked up from germline, CDR1 is SGHVS and CDR2 is FQNEAQ. The V and J ends lost 1 base and 4 bases, in that order; junction bases with no gene match: 3.

This chain joins TRBV6-1 and TRBJ1-1; 9 bases are shared with TRBD1. Losses at the gene ends were 5 bases for V and 3 bases for J; bases not matched to a gene: 4. The germline gives CDR1 MNHNS, CDR2 SASEGT. The CDR3 runs 14 residues. Here the CDR3 DNA reads TGTGCCAGCAGTACGACAGGGGGGTACACTGAAGCTTTCTTT. As protein: CASSTTGGYTEAFF.

CDR3 sequence: CASSLGSARGPGEAFF. The CDR3 DNA reads as TGTGCCAGCAGTTTAGGGTCCGCCAGGGGGCCTGGTGAAGCTTTCTTT. This chain uses TRBV28 with TRBJ1-1; TRBD1 matches at 8 bases. CDR3 length: 16 residues. CDR1 and CDR2 (germline): MDHEN, SYDVKM. V shed 2 bases, J shed 7 bases, and the junction held 12 bases outside the gene matches.